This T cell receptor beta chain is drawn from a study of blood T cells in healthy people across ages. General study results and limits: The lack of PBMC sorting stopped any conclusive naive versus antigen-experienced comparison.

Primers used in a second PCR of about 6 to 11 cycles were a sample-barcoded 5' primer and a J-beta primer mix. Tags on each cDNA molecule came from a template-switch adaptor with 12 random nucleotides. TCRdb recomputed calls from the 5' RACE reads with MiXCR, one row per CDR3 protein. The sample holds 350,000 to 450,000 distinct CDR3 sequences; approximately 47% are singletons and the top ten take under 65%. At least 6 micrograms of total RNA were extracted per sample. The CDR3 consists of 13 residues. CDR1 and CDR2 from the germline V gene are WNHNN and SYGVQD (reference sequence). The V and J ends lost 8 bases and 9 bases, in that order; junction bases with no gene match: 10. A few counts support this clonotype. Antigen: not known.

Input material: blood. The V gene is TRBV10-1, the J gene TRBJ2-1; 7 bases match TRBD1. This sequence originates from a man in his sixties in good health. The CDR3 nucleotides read TGCGCCAGCGGCTCGGGACAGTCTACTGAGCAGTTCTTC. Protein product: CASGSGQSTEQFF.